What follows is one T cell receptor (beta chain) and its context. It lacks a known antigen. The sample holds no much larger clone one base away, and base qualities are not on file. From a lookup of the germline V gene, CDR1 and CDR2 are SGHDN and FVKESK. The CDR3 sequence holds 15 residues, the cysteine and phenylalanine included. Only the CDR3 region is kept as DNA, spanning 45 bases read in frame from base 1. V lost 5 bases and J lost 5 bases, and the count of bases not matched to a germline gene is 8. This sample stems from a study of T cells in narcolepsy listed by TCRdb under 2018. For context, the study as a whole: Patients with narcolepsy type 1 or type 2 (NT1, NT2) and healthy control donors were enrolled in the study. The study used TCR Vbeta sequencing to track clonotypes in blood and CSF while looking for autoreactive T cells in narcolepsy patients that target self-antigens of hypocretin neurons (hypocretin, TRIB2). General study outcomes and caveats: Plots comparing CSF and blood CD4+ T cell clonotypes from the same patient highlighted HCRT-specific and TRIB2-specific autoreactive clonotypes. Certain blood memory CD4+ repertoires from patients and controls had no sequences that matched autoreactive T cell clones. Autoreactive clonotypes were reported to be detected serially in the blood of the same patients and of different patients, but not in the blood of healthy controls. Patients and controls had similar numbers of sequenced blood memory CD4+ clonotypes, with averages of approximately 41,000 in patients and 30,000 to 35,000 in controls.

The method was the immunoSEQ multiplex PCR assay. TCRdb retrieved this table from immuneACCESS and kept in-frame rearrangements only. Not all clones are present; in checked studies, unresolved V genes account for under half, and no reason is known for the remainder. The sample has around 42,000 clones on record, approximately 89% of them singletons. Of the sample, around 1.2% is held by the ten largest clones. For TCR Vbeta sequencing, memory CD4+ T cells were sorted ex vivo from the peripheral blood of narcolepsy patients and healthy controls. This clonotype originated in a human donor with narcolepsy. What was sequenced was CD45RA- memory CD4+ T cells from PBMCs. Interpreted using the paper, the cell subset or site label stands for: memory T cells sorted ex vivo from peripheral blood. In this chain, TRBV14 is recombined with TRBJ2-1; TRBD1 matches 8 bases in the middle. CDR3 loop: CASSRSGGGNNEQFF. The DNA sequence reads TGTGCCAGCAGCAGATCAGGGGGCGGGAACAATGAGCAGTTCTTC.